This T cell receptor (beta chain) was profiled in a study of tumor-infiltrating lymphocytes in primary liver carcinoma. Starting from roughly 540 ng of total RNA, TCR beta cDNA was produced with a primer in the constant region. Each TCR beta library was derived from three nested multiplex PCR rounds that employed slightly modified ARM-PCR. Amplification in the first two PCR rounds was performed using TRBV1-TRBV30 forward primers and a C-beta reverse primer for approximately 10 cycles each. TCRdb reprocessed the multiplex PCR reads via MiXCR and lists one record per CDR3 protein. This sample yields tens of thousands of distinct CDR3 sequences, of which 72% are seen a single time; 15% to 20% belongs to the top ten. Both RNA and DNA were isolated together from about 21-30 mg of bulk tissue that had not been sorted. A word on this clonotype: Just one base apart from a much larger clone, this may be a read error.

The CDR3 loop spans 14 amino acids. Germline assignment: CDR1 MDHEN and CDR2 SYDVKM. J lost 4 bases, V lost 8 bases, and 11 bases had no gene match. Material: liver tumor tissue from sampling region 1. Subset defined: tumor region T1, superior pole. The chain uses TRBV28 and TRBJ2-7; 7 bases agree with TRBD1. The sequence was obtained from a man aged 35-49 years with primary liver carcinoma and hepatitis B virus infection. The CDR3 reads CASSKPDRAYEQYF. CDR3 nucleotides: TGTGCCAGCTCCAAACCAGACAGGGCTTACGAGCAGTACTTC.